One and the same sample provided the 25 T cell receptor beta chains below, sequenced in a study of blood T cell repertoires in COVID-19 (dated by TCRdb to about 2020). Libraries came from the immunoSEQ multiplex PCR assay. TCRdb took this table from immuneACCESS and kept in-frame rearrangements with V and J called. Such tables lack part of the clones; where checked against another copy, unresolved V genes explain under half of the gap, and the rest is unexplained. Recorded for this sample are roughly 280,000 clones; approximately 90% of them occurred a single time. Clones ranked in the top ten supply 3.6% of the sample. Sample: peripheral blood. The receptors were gathered from a man between 18 and 29 years old with active or convalescent COVID-19.

The chain combines TRBV28 with TRBJ2-2; 7 positions match TRBD1. The CDR3 extends over 13 amino acids. After removal of 6 bases from V and 9 bases from J, the junction contained 7 bases not matched to a gene. Germline assignment: CDR1 MDHEN and CDR2 SYDVKM. The CDR3 nucleotides read TGTGCCAGCAGACTACAGGGGACAAGGGAGCTGTTTTTT. This sequence encodes CASRLQGTRELFF. Full variable domain (rest looked up from reference TRBV28 and TRBJ2-2): DVKVTQSSRYLVKRTGEKVFLECVQDMDHENMFWYRQDPGLGLRLIYFSYDVKMKEKGDIPEGYSVSREKKERFSLILESASTNQTSMYLCASRLQGTRELFFGEGSRLTVL.

V gene TRBV6-5 combines with J gene TRBJ1-1, with 8 bases that match TRBD1. The CDR3 contains 14 residues. V dropped 2 bases and J dropped 6; count of bases not matched to a gene: 5. Germline CDR1 reads MNHEY; CDR2 reads SVGAGI. The chain's CDR3 is CASSYSRGQSEAFF. The CDR3 nucleotides are TGTGCCAGCAGTTACAGCAGGGGGCAATCTGAAGCTTTCTTT.

The chain employs TRBV24-1 and TRBJ2-5; D not resolved. The germline gives CDR1 KGHDR, CDR2 SFDVKD. The CDR3 has 13 residues. Trimming pared 7 bases from V and 5 bases from J, leaving 13 bases between. The CDR3 DNA reads as TGTGCCACCAGGCCCAGGTTTGGCGAGACCCAGTACTTC. Translating gives CATRPRFGETQYF.

The DNA for the CDR3 is TGCAGCGCCACAAGTCCGGGGATGGATGAAAAACTGTTTTTT. It is translated as CSATSPGMDEKLFF. The chain couples TRBV29-1 to TRBJ1-4; D is uncertain. V was cut by 7 bases and J by 6 bases, with 18 bases left in between. This CDR3 comprises 14 residues. Germline V gives CDR1 SQVTM, CDR2 ANQGSEA.

In this sample, this clone turned up many times. This chain connects TRBV5-4 to TRBJ2-3; D perhaps matches TRBD2 (6 bases). The V gene lost 2 bases and the J gene lost 3 bases, with 13 bases spanning the gap. The CDR3 runs 15 residues. The germline gives CDR1 SGHNT, CDR2 YYREEE (reference sequence). The CDR3 region has the DNA TGTGCCAGCAGCTTTTGGAGGGCGGGTACAGATACGCAGTATTTT. Protein product: CASSFWRAGTDTQYF. Supplemented by reference TRBV5-4 and TRBJ2-3, the full variable domain reads ETGVTQSPTHLIKTRGQQVTLRCSSQSGHNTVSWYQQALGQGPQFIFQYYREEENGRGNFPPRFSGLQFPNYSSELNVNALELDDSALYLCASSFWRAGTDTQYFGPGTRLTVL.

The V call is TRBV6-5, the J call TRBJ1-2, with 11 bases matching TRBD1. V lost 5 bases, J lost 4 bases, and 3 bases stayed unmatched. The CDR3 runs 14 residues. Germline loops: CDR1 MNHEY, CDR2 SVGAGI. CDR3 sequence reads: CASSRTGGAYGYTF. The DNA for the CDR3 is TGTGCCAGCAGTCGGACAGGGGGCGCCTATGGCTACACCTTC.

The CDR3 DNA follows: TGTGCCAGCAGCTTTGGCCAAAACCCGTCCTACGAGCAGTACTTC. This translates into CASSFGQNPSYEQYF. The genes are TRBV7-9 and TRBJ2-7; D not resolved. The CDR3 is made up of 15 amino acids. Germline assignment: CDR1 SEHNR and CDR2 FQNEAQ (reference sequence). V was pared by 3 bases and J by 1 base, with 13 bases between. The full variable domain, in which reference TRBV7-9 and TRBJ2-7 provide the parts outside the CDR3, is DTGVSQNPRHKITKRGQNVTFRCDPISEHNRLYWYRQTLGQGPEFLTYFQNEAQLEKSRLLSDRFSAERPKGSFSTLEIQRTEQGDSAMYLCASSFGQNPSYEQYFGPGTRLTVT.

The rearrangement links TRBV6-2 or TRBV6-3 to TRBJ1-5; D is uncertain. V lost 2 bases and J 0 bases, leaving 8 bases between the germline ends. Germline assignment: CDR1 MNHEY and CDR2 SVGEGT. The CDR3 consists of 15 residues. The CDR3 spells CASSYGGYSNQPQHF. In DNA, the CDR3 is TGTGCCAGCAGTTACGGCGGATATAGCAATCAGCCCCAGCATTTT.

This chain joins TRBV13 and TRBJ1-5; tentatively, D is TRBD1 (6 bases). The CDR3 spans 15 residues. The germline V and J ends were trimmed by 6 bases and 3 bases, with 15 bases remaining between them. CDR1 PRHDT and CDR2 FYEKMQ come from the germline V gene (reference sequence). CDR3 coding DNA: TGTGCCAGCAGTGACGGACAGCTAGACAATCAGCCCCAGCATTTT. Translated: CASSDGQLDNQPQHF.

The V call is TRBV10-2, the J call TRBJ1-5; no firm D call. In germline, CDR1 is WSHSY, CDR2 SAAADI. Trimming cost V 8 bases and J 2 bases, with 13 bases left between them. CDR3 length equals 14 residues. The CDR3 DNA sequence: TGCGCCAGCCGAGTCCGGGAGGGCAATCAGCCCCAGCATTTT. This gives the protein CASRVREGNQPQHF.

This chain joins TRBV3-1 (or the pseudogene TRBV3-2) and TRBJ2-3; 9 bases fit TRBD2. V dropped 0 bases and J dropped 7; count of bases not matched to a gene: 8. Germline CDR1 and CDR2: LGHDT and YNNKEL (reference sequence). CDR3 length: 16 residues. CDR3 region: CASSQDAGGFSYTQYF. CDR3 bases: TGTGCCAGCAGCCAAGACGCGGGGGGGTTCAGTTATACGCAGTATTTT.

The chain joins TRBV11-2 to TRBJ1-1; no reliable D call. In germline, CDR1 is SGHAT, CDR2 FQNNGV. The CDR3 has 16 amino acids. V gave up 4 bases and J gave up 4 bases, with 19 bases separating them. The CDR3 spells CASSSQSGAVSTEAFF. CDR3 DNA sequence: TGTGCCAGCAGCTCGCAAAGCGGCGCAGTTAGCACTGAAGCTTTCTTT.

Concerning this clone: The same CDR3 can be traced to other DNA sequences in this sample. The chain combines TRBV7-3 with TRBJ2-1; 9 bases fit TRBD1. This CDR3 is built from 15 residues. Losses at the gene ends were 5 bases for V and 4 bases for J; bases not matched to a gene: 6. From germline, CDR1 is SGHTA and CDR2 FQGTGA. The CDR3 DNA sequence: TGTGCCAGCAGCCCTACAGGGGGCCGATACAATGAGCAGTTCTTC. Its protein product is CASSPTGGRYNEQFF.

This clone occurred a few times. CDR3 residues: CAWNTATATGELFF. The CDR3 DNA follows: TGTGCCTGGAACACGGCGACAGCCACCGGGGAGCTGTTTTTT. The rearrangement uses TRBV30 and TRBJ2-2; maybe TRBD1 (5 bases). The CDR3 extends over 14 amino acids. Germline V gives CDR1 GTSNPN, CDR2 SVGIG (reference sequence). V dropped 4 bases and J dropped 4 bases, with 13 bases sitting between them. The full variable domain, with the rest looked up from reference TRBV30 and TRBJ2-2, is SQTIHQWPATLVQPVGSPLSLECTVEGTSNPNLYWYRQAAGRGLQLLFYSVGIGQISSEVPQNLSASRPQDRQFILSSKKLLLSDSGFYLCAWNTATATGELFFGEGSRLTVL.

The rearrangement joins TRBV6-5 to TRBJ1-5; 8 bases fit TRBD1. Looked up from germline, CDR1 is MNHEY and CDR2 is SVGAGI. Unmatched junction bases numbered 15, after V lost 6 bases and J lost 11 bases. The CDR3 loop spans 15 amino acids. CDR3 nucleotide sequence: TGTGCCAGCAGAGCCGGGACAGGCATCCCTGGGGCCCAGCATTTT. It specifies CASRAGTGIPGAQHF.

This rearrangement joins TRBV2 to TRBJ2-1, with 12 bases fitting TRBD2. J lost 10 bases, V lost 7 bases, and 8 bases had no gene match. The length of the CDR3 is 14 residues. CDR1 and CDR2 (germline): SNHLY, FYNNEI. CDR3 nucleotides: TGTGCCAGCACCCCGACTAGCGGGGGTGGAGAGCAGTTCTTC. Amino acid sequence: CASTPTSGGGEQFF.

This clone is a singleton in its sample. At the DNA level, this CDR3 is encoded by other sequences in the same sample as well. This chain joins TRBV7-3 and TRBJ1-1; the D gene is possibly TRBD1 (5 bases). CDR1 is SGHTA, CDR2 FQGTGA, per germline. CDR3 length: 13 residues. Between the trimmed V and J ends, which lost 2 bases and 2 bases, there was a span of 6 bases. The CDR3 DNA reads TGTGCCAGCAGCTTAGGGGCCAACACTGAAGCTTTCTTT. Its protein product is CASSLGANTEAFF.

Of note for this clone: In the same sample, other DNA sequences code for this CDR3. This chain links TRBV7-2 with TRBJ1-3; 10 bases agree with TRBD1. Germline V lookup: CDR1 SGHTA, CDR2 FQGNSA. The V and J ends lost 4 bases and 2 bases, in that order; junction bases with no gene match: 2. The CDR3 spans 15 residues. CDR3 in amino acids: CASSWGQGTGNTIYF. CDR3 nucleotides: TGTGCCAGCAGCTGGGGACAGGGGACTGGAAACACCATATATTTT.

The V call is TRBV2, the J call TRBJ2-2, with D unresolved. Deletions cut 6 bases from V and 1 base from J, with 6 bases between. The CDR3 totals 13 residues. The germline V gene has CDR1 SNHLY and CDR2 FYNNEI. CDR3 nucleotides: TGTGCCAGCAGACAGATGAACACCGGGGAGCTGTTTTTT. It encodes CASRQMNTGELFF.

The V gene is TRBV6-5, the J gene TRBJ1-1; 7 nucleotides line up with TRBD1. V was pared by 0 bases and J by 7 bases, with 8 bases of the junction left unmatched. Germline lookup yields CDR1 MNHEY and CDR2 SVGAGI. CDR3 length: 15 amino acids. CDR3: CASSYSNRQGGEAFF. The DNA of the CDR3 is TGTGCCAGCAGTTACTCGAATCGGCAGGGGGGTGAAGCTTTCTTT.

CDR3: CASSAQAGGGNEQYF. CDR3 bases: TGTGCCAGCAGCGCCCAAGCGGGAGGGGGGAACGAGCAGTACTTC. V and J are TRBV9 and TRBJ2-7, with 10 nucleotides matching TRBD2. Germline V gene lookup returns CDR1 SGDLS and CDR2 YYNGEE. This CDR3 is 15 amino acids long. Losses at the gene ends were 3 bases for V and 5 bases for J; bases not matched to a gene: 8.

This clone has only one observation. The chain uses TRBV27 and TRBJ2-7; D gene unclear. Between the trimmed V and J ends, which lost 4 bases and 3 bases, there was a span of 7 bases. This CDR3 is 12 amino acids long. Germline V CDR1 and CDR2: MNHEY, SMNVEV (reference sequence). The CDR3 loop reads CASSSQNYEQYF. CDR3 nucleotide sequence: TGTGCCAGCAGTTCACAGAACTACGAGCAGTACTTC.

This clone was detected only once. The chain combines TRBV7-9 with TRBJ2-7, with a possible D match to TRBD2 (5 bases). Germline CDR1 SEHNR, CDR2 FQNEAQ (reference sequence). V lost 5 bases, J lost 3 bases, and 11 bases lay in between. This CDR3 spans 13 amino acids. The CDR3 DNA reads as TGTGCCAGCAGCCCCCCAGAGGGCTACGAGCAGTACTTC. Amino acids: CASSPPEGYEQYF. The full variable domain, with the rest looked up from reference TRBV7-9 and TRBJ2-7, is DTGVSQNPRHKITKRGQNVTFRCDPISEHNRLYWYRQTLGQGPEFLTYFQNEAQLEKSRLLSDRFSAERPKGSFSTLEIQRTEQGDSAMYLCASSPPEGYEQYFGPGTRLTVT.

The rearrangement links TRBV28 to TRBJ1-1, with TRBD1 identical over 7 bases. The CDR3 totals 14 residues. The germline gives CDR1 MDHEN, CDR2 SYDVKM. The V and J ends lost 4 bases and 1 base, in that order; junction bases with no gene match: 3. The CDR3 DNA reads as TGTGCCAGCAGTTGGGGACAGCCGAACACTGAAGCTTTCTTT. Amino acids: CASSWGQPNTEAFF.

The sample holds a few counts of this clone. The chain recombines TRBV18 with TRBJ1-3, with D possibly being TRBD1 (5 bases). This CDR3 is built from 16 residues. Germline V CDR1 and CDR2: KGHSH, LQKENI. With 5 bases removed from V and 4 bases from J, the gap between germline ends came to 18 bases. In nucleotides, the CDR3 is TGTGCCAGCTCAGCCCGGACGGTCTCAGGGGGAAACACCATATATTTT. Translation: CASSARTVSGGNTIYF.